These 21 T cell receptor beta chains were all obtained from the same sample, sequenced in a study of STAT5B mutations in CD4+ large granular lymphocyte leukemia. Data came from immunoSEQ multiplex PCR; TCRdb stores just in-frame clones and leaves some out. Counted here are about 40,000 clones, 70% to 85% occurring once; the ten biggest clones make up 0.3% to 0.35%. Sequencing was performed on CD4+ T cells from blood buffy coats. Receptors originate from a human donor in good health.

The chain recombines TRBV7-2 with TRBJ2-2; 12 bases are a match to TRBD2. Germline values: CDR1 SGHTA, CDR2 FQGNSA. This CDR3 is built from 17 residues. V trimming: 0 bases; J trimming: 5 bases; junction bases outside the gene matches: 4. CDR3 in DNA: TGTGCCAGCAGCTTAGCACTAGCGGGAGGAGGGACCGGGGAGCTGTTTTTT. It specifies CASSLALAGGGTGELFF.

CDR3 coding DNA: TGTGCCAGCAGCAATTGGGACAGGGTCACAGATACGCAGTATTTT. Protein sequence: CASSNWDRVTDTQYF. The chain recombines TRBV7-3 with TRBJ2-3, with 9 bases lining up with TRBD1. Trimming at V came to 5 bases and at J to 2 bases, leaving 5 bases not matched to a gene. The germline V gene has CDR1 SGHTA and CDR2 FQGTGA. This CDR3 has 15 residues. The full variable domain, its missing parts supplied by reference TRBV7-3 and TRBJ2-3, is GAGVSQTPSNKVTEKGKYVELRCDPISGHTALYWYRQSLGQGPEFLIYFQGTGAADDSGLPNDRFFAVRPEGSVSTLKIQRTERGDSAVYLCASSNWDRVTDTQYFGPGTRLTVL.

The chain links TRBV6-5 to TRBJ2-7, with D maybe TRBD2 (6 bases). The CDR3 covers 16 residues. V dropped 2 bases and J dropped 3 bases, with 17 bases sitting between them. The germline V gene has CDR1 MNHEY and CDR2 SVGAGI. In DNA form, the CDR3 reads TGTGCCAGCAGTTACGGGGGGTCTTACGGATACTACGAGCAGTACTTC. Amino acids: CASSYGGSYGYYEQYF.

The rearrangement links TRBV10-3 to TRBJ2-7; no reliable D call. V was shortened by 2 bases and J by 3 bases, with 8 bases between the two germline ends. The CDR3 covers 13 residues. CDR1 is ENHRY, CDR2 SYGVKD, per germline. The CDR3 DNA reads TGTGCCATCAGTGAGGTGATTGACTACGAGCAGTACTTC. Translated, it gives CAISEVIDYEQYF.

The chain carries TRBV5-4 and TRBJ1-3, with 7 positions matching TRBD1. The CDR3 is 15 residues long. The germline gives CDR1 SGHNT, CDR2 YYREEE (reference sequence). J lost 2 bases, V lost 5 bases, and 7 bases had no gene match. As DNA, the CDR3 is TGTGCCAGCAGAAAACAGGGGTCCCCTGGAAACACCATATATTTT. Translation: CASRKQGSPGNTIYF. Combining the CDR3 with reference TRBV5-4 and TRBJ1-3 gives the whole variable domain ETGVTQSPTHLIKTRGQQVTLRCSSQSGHNTVSWYQQALGQGPQFIFQYYREEENGRGNFPPRFSGLQFPNYSSELNVNALELDDSALYLCASRKQGSPGNTIYFGEGSWLTVV.

V gene TRBV11-3 combines with J gene TRBJ2-1; 9 nucleotides agree with TRBD1. The trim removed 5 bases at V and 10 bases at J, leaving 6 bases unmatched. The germline V gene encodes CDR1 SGHNT and CDR2 YENEEA. The CDR3 runs 13 residues. The CDR3 DNA is TGTGCCAGCAGCCCGACGGACAGGGGAGAGCAGTTCTTC. It translates to CASSPTDRGEQFF. Drawing the rest from reference TRBV11-3 and TRBJ2-1, the complete variable domain is EAGVVQSPRYKIIEKKQPVAFWCNPISGHNTLYWYLQNLGQGPELLIRYENEEAVDDSQLPKDRFSAERLKGVDSTLKIQPAELGDSAVYLCASSPTDRGEQFFGPGTRLTVL.

This chain connects TRBV7-2 to TRBJ1-1, with TRBD1 as a possible D gene (5 bases). CDR3 length equals 14 residues. Germline V gives CDR1 SGHTA, CDR2 FQGNSA. Deletions cut 6 bases from V and 1 base from J, with 12 bases between. CDR3 nucleotides: TGTGCCAGCAGTTCAGGACACTCGAACACTGAAGCTTTCTTT. This gives the protein CASSSGHSNTEAFF.

The chain is built from TRBV19 and TRBJ2-7; D perhaps matches TRBD2 (5 bases). Trimming removed 1 base from V and 2 bases from J, with 9 bases in between. This CDR3 contains 14 residues. Looked up from germline, CDR1 is LNHDA and CDR2 is SQIVND (reference sequence). CDR3 DNA: TGTGCCAGTAGTATAGCCACGAGGGCCTACGAGCAGTACTTC. Protein product: CASSIATRAYEQYF.

This chain connects TRBV27 to TRBJ2-2; 9 bases fit TRBD1. The germline gives CDR1 MNHEY, CDR2 SMNVEV (reference sequence). The V gene end was trimmed by 6 bases and the J gene end by 2 bases; junction bases not matched to a gene: 4. CDR3 length equals 15 residues. The CDR3 protein is CASRSGQGNTGELFF. In DNA form, the CDR3 reads TGTGCCAGCAGATCGGGACAGGGCAACACCGGGGAGCTGTTTTTT.

J is TRBJ2-5 and V is TRBV28; D unresolved. Trimming stripped 6 bases from V and 1 base from J, with 9 bases between. Per the germline V gene, CDR1 is MDHEN and CDR2 is SYDVKM. This CDR3 region has 13 residues. CDR3 region: CASSRPGQETQYF. The CDR3, as DNA: TGTGCCAGCAGCCGCCCTGGCCAAGAGACCCAGTACTTC.

The rearrangement joins TRBV9 to TRBJ2-5; TRBD2 aligns across 13 bases. This CDR3 is built from 16 residues. Germline-derived CDR1 and CDR2 are SGDLS and YYNGEE. The J segment lost 1 base and the V segment lost 3 bases, leaving 3 bases of the junction unmatched. CDR3 sequence reads: CASSGGTSGVQETQYF. Here the CDR3 DNA reads TGTGCCAGCAGCGGCGGGACTAGCGGGGTCCAAGAGACCCAGTACTTC.

The V and J genes are TRBV19 and TRBJ1-3; D gene uncertain. The CDR3 totals 15 residues. The V gene's germline CDR1 is LNHDA and CDR2 SQIVND (reference sequence). The ends were cut back, 3 bases at V and 1 base at J, with 10 bases in the middle. The CDR3 is CASSIQWKSGNTIYF. CDR3 sequence (DNA): TGTGCCAGTAGTATTCAATGGAAATCTGGAAACACCATATATTTT.

V usage is TRBV15 and J usage is TRBJ1-4; D gene unclear. V was cut by 2 bases and J by 0 bases, with 13 bases left in between. Germline CDR1 reads LNHNV; CDR2 reads YYDKDF (reference sequence). This CDR3 is 17 amino acids long. CDR3 sequence (DNA): TGTGCCACCAGCAGATCGGTTAGGATTGCAACTAATGAAAAACTGTTTTTT. Amino acids: CATSRSVRIATNEKLFF.

The chain combines TRBV7-2 with TRBJ2-1; D gene uncertain. CDR3 length: 14 amino acids. The germline V gene has CDR1 SGHTA and CDR2 FQGNSA. Trimming removed 5 bases at V and 10 bases at J, with 18 bases between. The CDR3 spells CASSRVESAWEQFF. The CDR3 bases are TGTGCCAGCAGCCGAGTTGAATCGGCTTGGGAGCAGTTCTTC.

The CDR3 is CSAQDGLTNYGYTF. CDR3 bases: TGCAGCGCCCAGGACGGACTCACTAACTATGGCTACACCTTC. This sequence joins TRBV29-1 and TRBJ1-2; D is unresolved. Trimming took off 7 bases at V and 0 bases at J, with 15 bases between the two ends. CDR1 SQVTM and CDR2 ANQGSEA come from the germline V gene. There are 14 residues in the CDR3.

This rearrangement joins TRBV9 to TRBJ1-1; D uncertain. The germline V and J ends were trimmed by 0 bases and 3 bases, with 6 bases remaining between them. CDR1 is SGDLS and CDR2 is YYNGEE in the germline V gene. This CDR3 contains 13 residues. This CDR3 is CASSVVTDTEAFF. CDR3 in DNA: TGTGCCAGCAGCGTAGTCACAGACACTGAAGCTTTCTTT. Complete variable domain (other parts from reference TRBV9 and TRBJ1-1): DSGVTQTPKHLITATGQRVTLRCSPRSGDLSVYWYQQSLDQGLQFLIQYYNGEERAKGNILERFSAQQFPDLHSELNLSSLELGDSALYFCASSVVTDTEAFFGQGTRLTVV.

In DNA, the CDR3 is TGTGCCTGGAGTGTTGGTCACACCTCTAGCAATCAGCCCCAGCATTTT. Its protein is CAWSVGHTSSNQPQHF. This sequence joins TRBV30 and TRBJ1-5; D remains ambiguous. V gave up 0 bases and J gave up 0 bases, with 12 bases separating them. This CDR3 comprises 16 residues. Germline V gene lookup returns CDR1 GTSNPN and CDR2 SVGIG (reference sequence).

V is TRBV11-1 and J is TRBJ2-5; 14 nucleotides agree with TRBD2. The CDR3 is 15 amino acids. CDR1 is SGHAT, CDR2 FQDESV, per germline (reference sequence). J lost 4 bases, V lost 3 bases, and 1 base had no gene match. The CDR3 reads CASSLTSGGAETQYF. CDR3 bases: TGTGCCAGCAGCTTGACTAGCGGGGGGGCAGAGACCCAGTACTTC.

The chain is built from TRBV20-1 and TRBJ2-3; no clear D gene. CDR1 is DFQATT and CDR2 is SNEGSKA in the germline V gene (reference sequence). The CDR3 has 10 residues. Trimming left V 4 bases short and J 2 bases short, with 1 base between. The CDR3 protein is CSANTDTQYF. Here the CDR3 DNA reads TGCAGTGCTAACACAGATACGCAGTATTTT.

The chain uses TRBV7-8 and TRBJ1-1; the match to TRBD1 covers 8 bases. CDR3 length equals 16 residues. After removal of 0 bases from V and 1 base from J, the junction contained 4 bases not matched to a gene. Germline CDR1 reads SGHVS; CDR2 reads FQNEAQ. CDR3 protein: CASSLAQGARNTEAFF. The CDR3 DNA reads TGTGCCAGCAGCTTAGCGCAGGGGGCGCGGAACACTGAAGCTTTCTTT.

In this sample, this clone turned up a few times. The chain employs TRBV30 and TRBJ1-2; no clear D. Germline CDR1 and CDR2: GTSNPN and SVGIG (reference sequence). Trimming took 3 bases from V and 5 from J, leaving 13 bases between them. The CDR3 extends over 13 amino acids. The CDR3 protein is CAWSLSMQYGYTF. The CDR3 coding sequence is TGTGCCTGGAGCCTCTCCATGCAGTATGGCTACACCTTC.